The clone carrying this TCR beta chain was observed a handful of times. Its antigen is unknown. Whereas donors were nominally healthy upon sampling, unrecorded immune exposures were probable. There are 17 residues in the CDR3. V was clipped by 2 bases and J by 4 bases; unmatched bases: 11. Germline-derived CDR1 and CDR2 are ENHRY and SYGVKD. These data come from a study of cytomegalovirus exposure and HLA in healthy donors. Looking at the study overall: Unique TCRs from HLA-typed donors, 70 million to 85 million of them, were held in an early data release. Study-wide results and limits: The study flagged 150 to 200 TCR beta chains as cytomegalovirus-associated. In a later analysis, an Asian-associated ancestry cluster reportedly showed fewer N-insertions than the approximately 640-donor mean.

Vbeta (60) and Jbeta (13) primers were used in the PCR. Repertoires were generated with immunoSEQ multiplex PCR, while TCRdb's copy carries only in-frame clones and drops some. This table has around 130,000 clones, 65% to 80% appearing once. V is TRBV10-3 and J is TRBJ2-3, with TRBD2 matching over 8 bases. The source is a man younger than 30 in good health and CMV-seropositive. Sequenced sample: PBMCs. The CDR3 reads CAISERGGLSGADTQYF. The CDR3 DNA reads TGTGCCATCAGTGAGCGGGGGGGCTTGAGTGGTGCAGATACGCAGTATTTT.